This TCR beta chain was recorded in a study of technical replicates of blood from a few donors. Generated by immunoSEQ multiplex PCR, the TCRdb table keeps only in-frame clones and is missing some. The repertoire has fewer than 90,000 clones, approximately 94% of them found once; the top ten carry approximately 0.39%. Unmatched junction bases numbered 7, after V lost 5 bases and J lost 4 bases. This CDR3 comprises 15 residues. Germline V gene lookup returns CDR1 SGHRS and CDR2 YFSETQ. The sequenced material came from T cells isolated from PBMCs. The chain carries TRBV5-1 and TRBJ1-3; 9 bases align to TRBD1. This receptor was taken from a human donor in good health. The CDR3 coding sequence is TGCGCCAGCAGGCCAACCGGGACAGGGGGAAACACCATATATTTT. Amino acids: CASRPTGTGGNTIYF. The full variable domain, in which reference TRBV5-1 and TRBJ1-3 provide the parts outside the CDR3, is KAGVTQTPRYLIKTRGQQVTLSCSPISGHRSVSWYQQTPGQGLQFLFEYFSETQRNKGNFPGRFSGRQFSNSRSEMNVSTLELGDSALYLCASRPTGTGGNTIYFGEGSWLTVV.